Below, one T cell receptor (beta chain) is given with its context. Its antigen is undetermined. This sample is part of a study of response to subunit inactivated influenza vaccine. Study-wide results and caveats: A suggestion made by the authors is that each seasonal influenza vaccination recruits few new T cells.

One entry per CDR3 protein, called by TCRdb with MiXCR from the RT-PCR reads. The sample includes approximately 250,000 distinct CDR3 sequences, roughly an eighth of them seen just once. This clonotype originated in a man aged 50 or older who received an inactivated influenza vaccine. Here the sequenced sample was non-naive T cells sorted from PBMCs, taken 14 days before vaccination.

The CDR3 bases are TGCGCCAGCAGTCATTCCGGGATAACTGAGCAGTTCTTC. Encoded protein: CASSHSGITEQFF. This chain connects TRBV5-1 to TRBJ2-1; D might be TRBD2 (5 bases). The CDR3 covers 13 residues. Trimming removed 5 bases at V and 9 bases at J, with 15 bases between. Germline loops: CDR1 SGHRS, CDR2 YFSETQ.